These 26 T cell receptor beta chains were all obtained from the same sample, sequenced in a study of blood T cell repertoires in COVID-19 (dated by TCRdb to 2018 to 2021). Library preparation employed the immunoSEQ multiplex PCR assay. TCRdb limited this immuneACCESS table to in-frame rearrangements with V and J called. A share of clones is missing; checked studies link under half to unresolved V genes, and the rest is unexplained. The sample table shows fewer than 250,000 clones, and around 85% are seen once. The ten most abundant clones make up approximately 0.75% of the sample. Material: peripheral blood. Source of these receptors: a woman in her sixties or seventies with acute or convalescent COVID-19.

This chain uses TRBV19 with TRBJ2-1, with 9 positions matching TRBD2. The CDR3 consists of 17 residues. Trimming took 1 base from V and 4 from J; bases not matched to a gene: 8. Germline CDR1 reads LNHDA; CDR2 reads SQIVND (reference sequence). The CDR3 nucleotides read TGTGCCAGTAGTATAGCCCAGGGACTAGCCACGTACAATGAGCAGTTCTTC. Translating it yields CASSIAQGLATYNEQFF.

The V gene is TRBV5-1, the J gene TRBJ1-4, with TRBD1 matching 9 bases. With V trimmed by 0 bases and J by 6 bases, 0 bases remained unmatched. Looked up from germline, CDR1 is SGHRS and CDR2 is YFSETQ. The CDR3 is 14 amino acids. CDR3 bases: TGCGCCAGCAGCTTGGGACAGGGGGATGAAAAACTGTTTTTT. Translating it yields CASSLGQGDEKLFF.

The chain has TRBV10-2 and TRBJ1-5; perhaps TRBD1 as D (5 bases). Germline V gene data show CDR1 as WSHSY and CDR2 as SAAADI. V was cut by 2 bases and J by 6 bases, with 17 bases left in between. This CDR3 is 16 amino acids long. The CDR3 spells CASSEVPGGESQPQHF. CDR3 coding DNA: TGCGCCAGCAGTGAGGTTCCGGGAGGGGAGAGTCAGCCCCAGCATTTT.

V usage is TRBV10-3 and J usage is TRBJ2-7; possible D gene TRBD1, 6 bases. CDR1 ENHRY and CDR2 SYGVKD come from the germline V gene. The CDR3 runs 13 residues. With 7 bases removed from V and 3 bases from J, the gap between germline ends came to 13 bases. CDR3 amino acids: CAINSQGNYEQYF. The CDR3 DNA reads TGTGCCATCAACTCACAGGGTAACTACGAGCAGTACTTC.

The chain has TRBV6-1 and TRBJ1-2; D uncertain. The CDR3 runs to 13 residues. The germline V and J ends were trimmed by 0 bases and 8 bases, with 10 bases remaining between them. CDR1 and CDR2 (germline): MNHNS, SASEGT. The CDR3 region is CASSEAPGEGYTF. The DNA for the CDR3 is TGTGCCAGCAGTGAAGCGCCCGGGGAAGGCTACACCTTC.

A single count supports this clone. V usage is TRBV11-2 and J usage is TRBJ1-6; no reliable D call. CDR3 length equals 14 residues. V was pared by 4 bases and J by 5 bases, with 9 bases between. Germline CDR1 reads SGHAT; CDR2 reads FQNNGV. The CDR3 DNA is TGTGCCAGCAGCTCGGGAAACCATAATTCACCCCTCCACTTT. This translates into CASSSGNHNSPLHF.

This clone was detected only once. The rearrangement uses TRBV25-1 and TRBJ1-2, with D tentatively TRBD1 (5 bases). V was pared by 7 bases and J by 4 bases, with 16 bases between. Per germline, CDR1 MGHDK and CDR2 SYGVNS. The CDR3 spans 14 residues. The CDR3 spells CASKGTGTVYGYTF. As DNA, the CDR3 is TGTGCCAGCAAGGGGACCGGGACTGTCTATGGCTACACCTTC.

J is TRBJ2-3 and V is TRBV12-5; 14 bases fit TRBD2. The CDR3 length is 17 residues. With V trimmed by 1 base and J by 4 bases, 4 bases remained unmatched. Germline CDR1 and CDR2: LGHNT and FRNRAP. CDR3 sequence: CASGLAGLAGVADTQYF. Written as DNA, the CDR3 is TGTGCTAGTGGTTTGGCGGGACTAGCGGGAGTGGCAGATACGCAGTATTTT.

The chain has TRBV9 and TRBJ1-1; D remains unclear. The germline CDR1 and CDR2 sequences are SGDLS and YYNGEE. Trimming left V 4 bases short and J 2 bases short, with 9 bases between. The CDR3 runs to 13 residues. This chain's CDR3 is CASSRTLNTEAFF. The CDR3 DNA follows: TGTGCCAGCAGCAGAACACTAAACACTGAAGCTTTCTTT.

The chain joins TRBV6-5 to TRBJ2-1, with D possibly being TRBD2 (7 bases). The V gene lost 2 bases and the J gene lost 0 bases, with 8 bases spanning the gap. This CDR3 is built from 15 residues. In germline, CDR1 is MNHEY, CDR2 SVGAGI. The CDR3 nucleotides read TGTGCCAGCAGTTACGGGGGGGCCTCCTACAATGAGCAGTTCTTC. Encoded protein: CASSYGGASYNEQFF.

The chain's CDR3 is CASSPRGRSYGYTF. CDR3 DNA: TGTGCCAGCTCACCAAGAGGGCGCTCCTATGGCTACACCTTC. The chain has TRBV18 and TRBJ1-2, with unresolved D. V gave up 2 bases and J gave up 4 bases, with 11 bases separating them. The germline V gene has CDR1 KGHSH and CDR2 LQKENI. The CDR3 length is 14 residues.

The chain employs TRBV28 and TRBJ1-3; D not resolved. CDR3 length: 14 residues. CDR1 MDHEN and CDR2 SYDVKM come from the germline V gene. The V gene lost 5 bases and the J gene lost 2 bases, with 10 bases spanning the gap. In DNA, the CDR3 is TGTGCCAGCAGTCGAGGGAGCCCTGGAAACACCATATATTTT. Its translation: CASSRGSPGNTIYF.

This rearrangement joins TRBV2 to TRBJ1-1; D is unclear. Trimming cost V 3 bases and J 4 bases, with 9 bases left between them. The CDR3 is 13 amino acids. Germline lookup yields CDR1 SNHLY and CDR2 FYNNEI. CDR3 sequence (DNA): TGTGCCAGCAGTGACCAGTCTAGCACTGAAGCTTTCTTT. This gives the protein CASSDQSSTEAFF.

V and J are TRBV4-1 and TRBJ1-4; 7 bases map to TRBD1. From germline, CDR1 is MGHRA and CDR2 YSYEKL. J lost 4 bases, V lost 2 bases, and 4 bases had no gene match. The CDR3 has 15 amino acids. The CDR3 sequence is CASSQTGAYNEKLFF. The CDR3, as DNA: TGCGCCAGCAGCCAAACAGGGGCTTATAATGAAAAACTGTTTTTT.

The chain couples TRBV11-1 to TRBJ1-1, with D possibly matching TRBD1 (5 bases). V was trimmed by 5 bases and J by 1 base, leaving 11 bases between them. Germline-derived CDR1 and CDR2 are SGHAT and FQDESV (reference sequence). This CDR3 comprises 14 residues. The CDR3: CASSQQTENTEAFF. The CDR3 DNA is TGTGCCAGCAGCCAACAGACAGAGAACACTGAAGCTTTCTTT.

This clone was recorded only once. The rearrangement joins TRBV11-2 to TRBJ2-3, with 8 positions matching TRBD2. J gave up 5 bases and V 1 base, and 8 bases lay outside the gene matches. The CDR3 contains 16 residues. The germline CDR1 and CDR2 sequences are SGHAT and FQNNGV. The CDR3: CASSLGVFGREDTQYF. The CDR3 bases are TGTGCCAGCAGCTTAGGGGTCTTCGGGAGGGAAGATACGCAGTATTTT.

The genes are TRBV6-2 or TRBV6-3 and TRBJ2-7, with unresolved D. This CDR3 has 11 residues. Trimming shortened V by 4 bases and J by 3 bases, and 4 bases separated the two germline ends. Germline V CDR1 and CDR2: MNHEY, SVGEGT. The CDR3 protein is CASSLNYEQYF. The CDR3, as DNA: TGTGCCAGCAGTTTAAACTACGAGCAGTACTTC.

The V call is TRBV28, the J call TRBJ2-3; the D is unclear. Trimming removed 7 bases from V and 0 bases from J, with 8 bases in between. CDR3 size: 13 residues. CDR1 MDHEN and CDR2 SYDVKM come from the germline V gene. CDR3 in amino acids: CASINFSTDTQYF. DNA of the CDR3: TGTGCCAGCATTAATTTTAGCACAGATACGCAGTATTTT.

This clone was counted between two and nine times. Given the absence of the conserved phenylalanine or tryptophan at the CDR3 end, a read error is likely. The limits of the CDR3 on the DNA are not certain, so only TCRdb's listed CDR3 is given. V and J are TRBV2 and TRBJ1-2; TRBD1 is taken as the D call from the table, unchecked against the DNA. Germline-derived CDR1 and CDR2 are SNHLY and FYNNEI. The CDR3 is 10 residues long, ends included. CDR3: CASRRQDHEV.

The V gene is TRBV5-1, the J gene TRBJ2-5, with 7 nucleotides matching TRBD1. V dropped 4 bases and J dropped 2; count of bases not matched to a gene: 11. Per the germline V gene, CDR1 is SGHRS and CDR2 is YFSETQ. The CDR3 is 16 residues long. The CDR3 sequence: CASSATPGQSQETQYF. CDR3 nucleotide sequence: TGCGCCAGCAGCGCAACTCCGGGACAGTCTCAAGAGACCCAGTACTTC.

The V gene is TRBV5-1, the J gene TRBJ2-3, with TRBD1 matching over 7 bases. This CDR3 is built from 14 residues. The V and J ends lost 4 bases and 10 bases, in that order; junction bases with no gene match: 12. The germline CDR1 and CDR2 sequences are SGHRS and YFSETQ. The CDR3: CASSRSRTGESQYF. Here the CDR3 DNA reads TGCGCCAGCAGCCGATCCCGAACAGGGGAATCGCAGTATTTT.

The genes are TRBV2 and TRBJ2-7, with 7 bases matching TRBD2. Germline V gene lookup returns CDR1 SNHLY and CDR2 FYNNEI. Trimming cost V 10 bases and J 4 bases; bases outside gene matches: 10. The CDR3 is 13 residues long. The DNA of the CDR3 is TGTGCCACCACTCGGGACTACCAGTACGAGCAGTACTTC. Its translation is CATTRDYQYEQYF.

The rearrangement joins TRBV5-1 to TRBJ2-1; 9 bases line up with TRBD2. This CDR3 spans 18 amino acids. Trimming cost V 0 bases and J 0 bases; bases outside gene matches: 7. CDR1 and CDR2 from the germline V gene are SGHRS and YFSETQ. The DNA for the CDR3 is TGCGCCAGCAGCTTGGTAGCGGGAGTTTCTTCCTCCTACAATGAGCAGTTCTTC. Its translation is CASSLVAGVSSSYNEQFF.

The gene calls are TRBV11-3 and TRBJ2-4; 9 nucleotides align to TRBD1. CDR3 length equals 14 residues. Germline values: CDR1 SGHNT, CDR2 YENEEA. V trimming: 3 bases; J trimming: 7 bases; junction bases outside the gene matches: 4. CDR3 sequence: CASSFEGQGNIQYF. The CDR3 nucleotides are TGTGCCAGCAGCTTTGAGGGACAGGGCAACATTCAGTACTTC. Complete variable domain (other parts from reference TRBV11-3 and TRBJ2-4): EAGVVQSPRYKIIEKKQPVAFWCNPISGHNTLYWYLQNLGQGPELLIRYENEEAVDDSQLPKDRFSAERLKGVDSTLKIQPAELGDSAVYLCASSFEGQGNIQYFGAGTRLSVL.

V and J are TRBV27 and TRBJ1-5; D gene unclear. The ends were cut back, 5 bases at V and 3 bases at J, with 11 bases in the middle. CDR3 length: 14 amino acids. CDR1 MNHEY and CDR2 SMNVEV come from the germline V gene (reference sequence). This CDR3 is CASSSLGDNQPQHF. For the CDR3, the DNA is TGTGCCAGCAGTAGCTTGGGAGACAATCAGCCCCAGCATTTT.

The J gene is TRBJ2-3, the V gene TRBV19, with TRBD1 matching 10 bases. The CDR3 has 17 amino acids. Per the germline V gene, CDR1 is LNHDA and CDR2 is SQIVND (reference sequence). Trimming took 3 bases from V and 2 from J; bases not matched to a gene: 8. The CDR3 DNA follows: TGTGCCAGTAGTATTGGGACAGGGGTGATTTTCACAGATACGCAGTATTTT. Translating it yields CASSIGTGVIFTDTQYF.